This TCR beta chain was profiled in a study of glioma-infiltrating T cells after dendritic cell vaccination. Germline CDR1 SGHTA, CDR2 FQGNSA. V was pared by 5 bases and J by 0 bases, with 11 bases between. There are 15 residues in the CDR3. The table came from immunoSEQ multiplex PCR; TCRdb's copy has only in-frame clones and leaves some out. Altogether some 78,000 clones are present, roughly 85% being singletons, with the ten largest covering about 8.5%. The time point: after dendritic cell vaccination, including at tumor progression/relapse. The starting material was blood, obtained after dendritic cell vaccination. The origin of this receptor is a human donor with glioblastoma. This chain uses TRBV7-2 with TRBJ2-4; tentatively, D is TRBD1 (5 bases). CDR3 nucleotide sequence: TGTGCCAGCAGCGCCAGGGTTCCAGCCAAAAACATTCAGTACTTC. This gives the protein CASSARVPAKNIQYF. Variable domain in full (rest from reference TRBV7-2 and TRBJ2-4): GAGVSQSPSNKVTEKGKDVELRCDPISGHTALYWYRQSLGQGLEFLIYFQGNSAPDKSGLPSDRFSAERTGGSVSTLTIQRTQQEDSAVYLCASSARVPAKNIQYFGAGTRLSVL.